The entry below describes one T cell receptor (beta chain). This may be a read error: a much more frequent sequence differs by one nucleotide. This library used 300 to 500 ng RNA and molecular barcoded adaptors spanning alpha/delta and beta/gamma chains. TCRdb independently ran MiXCR on the reads; one entry per CDR3 protein. Of some 80,000 distinct CDR3 sequences listed, 12% were seen once; the top ten hold around 14%. The data are from a study of read filtering for tumor transcriptome and immune sequencing. CDR3 length: 13 residues. Deletions cut 4 bases from V and 6 bases from J, with 13 bases between. Germline CDR1 reads DFQATT; CDR2 reads SNEGSKA (reference sequence).

This TCR was sampled from a donor over 35 with multiple myeloma. Sequenced input: a population of CD138-negative cells sorted from bone marrow. The rearrangement joins TRBV20-1 to TRBJ2-1; no clear D gene. DNA for the CDR3: TGCAGTGCTAATCCGGATTTCTGCAATGAGCAGTTCTTC. This sequence encodes CSANPDFCNEQFF.